This TCR beta chain emerged from a study of shared clonotypes between healthy human individuals. Original analysis: From ImmunoSEQ came sequences covering only the junction and carrying no quality scores, so filtering differed. Generated by immunoSEQ multiplex PCR, the TCRdb table keeps only in-frame clones and is missing some. From that table come the V and J calls and clone size; the DNA was used to work out D and trimming. The table lists about 2.4 million clones, 93% of them singletons. Germline CDR1 MNHEY, CDR2 SVGAGI. The V gene lost 0 bases and the J gene lost 11 bases, with 16 bases spanning the gap. The CDR3 sequence is 14 residues long.

The specimen sequenced was naive CD4+ T cells from PBMCs. This sample's subset: CD45RA+ positively selected. The chain combines TRBV6-5 with TRBJ1-1; no clear D gene. The clonotype originates from a man aged 18 to 29 in good health. Some clones in this sample may be carry-over from other donors' samples. The DNA for the CDR3 is TGTGCCAGCAGTTACTCGACTCTGGTAACCCAGGCTTTCTTT. Translating gives CASSYSTLVTQAFF.